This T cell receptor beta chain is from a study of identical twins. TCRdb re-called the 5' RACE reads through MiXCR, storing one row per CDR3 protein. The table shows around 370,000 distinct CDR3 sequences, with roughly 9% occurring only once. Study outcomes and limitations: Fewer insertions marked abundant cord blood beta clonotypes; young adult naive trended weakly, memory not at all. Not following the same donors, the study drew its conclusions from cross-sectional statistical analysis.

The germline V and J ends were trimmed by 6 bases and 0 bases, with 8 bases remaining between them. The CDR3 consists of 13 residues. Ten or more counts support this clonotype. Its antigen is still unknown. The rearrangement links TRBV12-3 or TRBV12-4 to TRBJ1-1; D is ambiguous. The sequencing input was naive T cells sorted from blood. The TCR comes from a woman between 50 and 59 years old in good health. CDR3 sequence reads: CASRYEMNTEAFF. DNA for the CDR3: TGTGCCAGCAGGTACGAGATGAACACTGAAGCTTTCTTT.